The present entry profiles one T cell receptor beta chain with its context. The antigen remains unidentified. This table comes from immunoSEQ multiplex PCR, and its TCRdb copy is limited to in-frame clones, with some not included. The table has some 350,000 clones, less than 85% seen once. The data originate from a study of shared clonotypes between healthy human individuals. Regarding the study as a whole: Blood was the only sampled material, and tissue repertoires likely differ.

CDR1 and CDR2 (germline): MNHNS, SASEGT. This CDR3 comprises 15 residues. V was clipped by 6 bases and J by 1 base; unmatched bases: 5. The sequencing input was memory CD4+ T cells sorted from blood. Subset described: CD45RA-negative fraction. The gene calls are TRBV6-1 and TRBJ2-4, with 8 bases fitting TRBD2. This receptor was obtained from a man aged 30-40 years in good health. The CDR3 loop is CASSQAGAAKNIQYF. The CDR3 nucleotides read TGTGCCAGCAGCCAAGCGGGAGCGGCCAAAAACATTCAGTACTTC.